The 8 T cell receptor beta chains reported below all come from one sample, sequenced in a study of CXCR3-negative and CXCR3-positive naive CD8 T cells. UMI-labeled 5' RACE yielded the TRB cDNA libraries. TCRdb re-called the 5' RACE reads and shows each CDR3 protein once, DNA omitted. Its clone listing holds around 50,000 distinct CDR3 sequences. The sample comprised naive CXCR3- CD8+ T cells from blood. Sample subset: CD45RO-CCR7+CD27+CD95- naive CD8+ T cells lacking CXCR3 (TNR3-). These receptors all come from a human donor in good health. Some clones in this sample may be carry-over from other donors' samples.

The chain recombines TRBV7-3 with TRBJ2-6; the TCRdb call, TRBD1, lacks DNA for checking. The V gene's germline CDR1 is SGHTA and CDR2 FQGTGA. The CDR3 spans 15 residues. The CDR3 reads CASSFQMGRANVLTF. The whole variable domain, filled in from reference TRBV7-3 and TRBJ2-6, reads GAGVSQTPSNKVTEKGKYVELRCDPISGHTALYWYRQSLGQGPEFLIYFQGTGAADDSGLPNDRFFAVRPEGSVSTLKIQRTERGDSAVYLCASSFQMGRANVLTFGAGSRLTVL.

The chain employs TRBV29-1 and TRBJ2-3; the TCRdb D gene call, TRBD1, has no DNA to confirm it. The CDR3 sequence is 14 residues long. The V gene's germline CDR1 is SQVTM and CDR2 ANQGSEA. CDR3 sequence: CSAMGTGLADTQYF.

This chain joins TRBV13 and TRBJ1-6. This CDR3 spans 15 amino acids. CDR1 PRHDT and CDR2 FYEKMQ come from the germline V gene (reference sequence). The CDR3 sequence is CASSDGGESYSPLHF.

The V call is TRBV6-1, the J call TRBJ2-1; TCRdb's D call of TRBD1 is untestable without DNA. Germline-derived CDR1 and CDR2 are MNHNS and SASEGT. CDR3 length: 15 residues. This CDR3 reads CASSAGAPGNNEQFF.

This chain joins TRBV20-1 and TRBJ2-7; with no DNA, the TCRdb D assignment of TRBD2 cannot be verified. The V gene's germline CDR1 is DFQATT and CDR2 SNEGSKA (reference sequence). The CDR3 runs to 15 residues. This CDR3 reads CSARELAGGIYEQYF.

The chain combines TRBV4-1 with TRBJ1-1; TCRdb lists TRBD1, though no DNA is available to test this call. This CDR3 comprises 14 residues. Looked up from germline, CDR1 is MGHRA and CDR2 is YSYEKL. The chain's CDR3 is CASNLDRGVTEAFF.

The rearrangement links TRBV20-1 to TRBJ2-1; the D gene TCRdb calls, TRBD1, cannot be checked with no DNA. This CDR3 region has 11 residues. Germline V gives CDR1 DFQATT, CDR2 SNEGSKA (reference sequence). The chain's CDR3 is CSASWGYEQFF.

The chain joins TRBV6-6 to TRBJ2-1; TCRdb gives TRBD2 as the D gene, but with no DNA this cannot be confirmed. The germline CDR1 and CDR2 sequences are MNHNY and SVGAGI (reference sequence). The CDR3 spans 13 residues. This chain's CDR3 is CASSYEGVDEQFF.